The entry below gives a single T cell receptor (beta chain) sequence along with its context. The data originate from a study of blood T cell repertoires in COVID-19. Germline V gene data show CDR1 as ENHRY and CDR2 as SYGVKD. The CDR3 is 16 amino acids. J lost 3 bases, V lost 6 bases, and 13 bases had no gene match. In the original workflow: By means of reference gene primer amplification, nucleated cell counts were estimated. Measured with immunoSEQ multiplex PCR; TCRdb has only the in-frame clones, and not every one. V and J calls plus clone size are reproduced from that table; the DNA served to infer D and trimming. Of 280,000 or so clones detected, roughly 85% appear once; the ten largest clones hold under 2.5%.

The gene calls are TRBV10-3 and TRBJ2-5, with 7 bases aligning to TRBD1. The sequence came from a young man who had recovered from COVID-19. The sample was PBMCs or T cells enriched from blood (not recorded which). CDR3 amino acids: CAISAGTGARKETQYF. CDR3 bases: TGTGCCATCAGCGCCGGTACAGGGGCGAGGAAAGAGACCCAGTACTTC.